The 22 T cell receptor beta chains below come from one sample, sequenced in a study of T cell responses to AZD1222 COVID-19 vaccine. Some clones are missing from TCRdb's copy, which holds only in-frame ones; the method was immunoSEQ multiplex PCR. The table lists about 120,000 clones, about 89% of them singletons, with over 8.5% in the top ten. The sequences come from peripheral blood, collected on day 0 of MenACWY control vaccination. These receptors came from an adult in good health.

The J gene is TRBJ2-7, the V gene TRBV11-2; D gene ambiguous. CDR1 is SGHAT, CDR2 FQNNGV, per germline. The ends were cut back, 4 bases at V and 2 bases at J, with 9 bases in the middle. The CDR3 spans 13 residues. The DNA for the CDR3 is TGTGCCAGCAGCTCCCTGGGTCCCTACGAGCAGTACTTC. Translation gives CASSSLGPYEQYF. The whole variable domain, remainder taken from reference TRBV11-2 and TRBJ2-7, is EAGVAQSPRYKIIEKRQSVAFWCNPISGHATLYWYQQILGQGPKLLIQFQNNGVVDDSQLPKDRFSAERLKGVDSTLKIQPAKLEDSAVYLCASSSLGPYEQYFGPGTRLTVT.

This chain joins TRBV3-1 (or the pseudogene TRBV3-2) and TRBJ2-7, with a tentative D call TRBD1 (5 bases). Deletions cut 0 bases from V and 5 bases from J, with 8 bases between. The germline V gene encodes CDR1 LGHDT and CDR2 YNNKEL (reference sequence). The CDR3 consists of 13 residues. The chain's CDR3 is CASSQEGRDEQYF. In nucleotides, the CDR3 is TGTGCCAGCAGCCAAGAGGGCAGGGACGAGCAGTACTTC.

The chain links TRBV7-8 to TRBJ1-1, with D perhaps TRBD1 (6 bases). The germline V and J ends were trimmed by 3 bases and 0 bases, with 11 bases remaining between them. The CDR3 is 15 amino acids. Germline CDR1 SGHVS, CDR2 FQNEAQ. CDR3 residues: CASSLGTYMNTEAFF. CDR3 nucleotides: TGTGCCAGCAGCTTGGGGACATACATGAACACTGAAGCTTTCTTT.

In DNA form, the CDR3 reads TGCGCCAGCAGCCCCCCCTCACTTAACTATGGCTACACCTTC. This translates into CASSPPSLNYGYTF. This chain joins TRBV4-1 and TRBJ1-2, with D unresolved. CDR1 is MGHRA and CDR2 is YSYEKL in the germline V gene. The ends were cut back, 4 bases at V and 1 base at J, with 10 bases in the middle. The CDR3 length is 14 residues.

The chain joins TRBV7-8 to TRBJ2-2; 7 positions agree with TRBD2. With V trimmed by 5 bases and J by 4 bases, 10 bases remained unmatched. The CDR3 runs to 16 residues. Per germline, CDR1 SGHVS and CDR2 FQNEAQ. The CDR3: CASSPRASGLTGELFF. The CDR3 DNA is TGTGCCAGCAGCCCGCGCGCTAGCGGACTCACCGGGGAGCTGTTTTTT.

The CDR3 nucleotides read TGTGCATCTAGAGGAAGGGTGGAGGCTGGCTACACCTTC. Translated, it gives CASRGRVEAGYTF. The chain employs TRBV30 and TRBJ1-2; no clear D. Germline V lookup: CDR1 GTSNPN, CDR2 SVGIG (reference sequence). The CDR3 length is 13 residues.

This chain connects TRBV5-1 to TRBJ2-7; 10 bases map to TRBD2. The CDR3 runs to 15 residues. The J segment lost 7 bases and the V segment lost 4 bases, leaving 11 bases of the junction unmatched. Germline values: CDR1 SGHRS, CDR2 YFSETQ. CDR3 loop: CASSKDGLAVLEQYF. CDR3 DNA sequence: TGCGCCAGCAGCAAGGACGGACTAGCGGTTTTGGAGCAGTACTTC. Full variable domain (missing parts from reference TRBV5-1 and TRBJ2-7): KAGVTQTPRYLIKTRGQQVTLSCSPISGHRSVSWYQQTPGQGLQFLFEYFSETQRNKGNFPGRFSGRQFSNSRSEMNVSTLELGDSALYLCASSKDGLAVLEQYFGPGTRLTVT.

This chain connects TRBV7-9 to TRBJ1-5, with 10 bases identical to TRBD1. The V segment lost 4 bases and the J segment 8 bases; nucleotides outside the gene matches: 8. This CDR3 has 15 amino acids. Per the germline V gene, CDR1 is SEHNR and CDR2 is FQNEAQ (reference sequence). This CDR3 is CASSSVDRGKEPQHF. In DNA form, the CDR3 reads TGTGCCAGCAGCTCCGTGGACAGGGGGAAGGAGCCCCAGCATTTT.

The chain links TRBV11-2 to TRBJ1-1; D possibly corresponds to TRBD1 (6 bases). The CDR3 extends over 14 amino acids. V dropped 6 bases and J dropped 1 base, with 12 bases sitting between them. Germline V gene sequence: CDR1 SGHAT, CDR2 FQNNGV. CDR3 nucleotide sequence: TGTGCCAGCAGGACCTCGACAGGGAACACTGAAGCTTTCTTT. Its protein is CASRTSTGNTEAFF.

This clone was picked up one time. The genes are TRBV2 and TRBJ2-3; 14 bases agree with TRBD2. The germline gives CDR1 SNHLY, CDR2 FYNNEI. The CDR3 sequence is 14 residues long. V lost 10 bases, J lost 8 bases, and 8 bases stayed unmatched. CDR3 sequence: CANPGLAGDLTQYF. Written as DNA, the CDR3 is TGTGCCAACCCGGGACTAGCGGGAGATCTTACGCAGTATTTT.

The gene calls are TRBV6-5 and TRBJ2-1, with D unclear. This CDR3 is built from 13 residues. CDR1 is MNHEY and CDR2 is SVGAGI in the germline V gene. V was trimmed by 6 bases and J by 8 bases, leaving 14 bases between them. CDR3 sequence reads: CASRQSREYEQFF. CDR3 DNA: TGTGCCAGCAGGCAGAGCCGTGAGTATGAGCAGTTCTTC.

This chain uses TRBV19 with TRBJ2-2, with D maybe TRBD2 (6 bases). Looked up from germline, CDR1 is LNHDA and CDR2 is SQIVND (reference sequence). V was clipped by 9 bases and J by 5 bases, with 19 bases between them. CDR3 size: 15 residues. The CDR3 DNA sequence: TGTGCCAGCCGGGGCTCGGGCGGGGTAACCGGGGAGCTGTTTTTT. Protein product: CASRGSGGVTGELFF.

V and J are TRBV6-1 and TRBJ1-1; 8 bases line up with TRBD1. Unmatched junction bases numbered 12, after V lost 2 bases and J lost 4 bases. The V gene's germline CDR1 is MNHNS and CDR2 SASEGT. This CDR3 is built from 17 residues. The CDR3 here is CASSEQDRARSGTEAFF. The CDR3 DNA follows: TGTGCCAGCAGTGAACAGGACAGGGCGAGGAGCGGCACTGAAGCTTTCTTT.

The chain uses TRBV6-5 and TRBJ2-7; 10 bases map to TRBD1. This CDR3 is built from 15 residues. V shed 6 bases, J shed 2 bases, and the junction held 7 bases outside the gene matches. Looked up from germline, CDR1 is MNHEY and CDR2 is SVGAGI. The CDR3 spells CASSRSGTGAYEQYF. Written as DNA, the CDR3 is TGTGCCAGCAGCCGTAGCGGGACAGGGGCCTACGAGCAGTACTTC.

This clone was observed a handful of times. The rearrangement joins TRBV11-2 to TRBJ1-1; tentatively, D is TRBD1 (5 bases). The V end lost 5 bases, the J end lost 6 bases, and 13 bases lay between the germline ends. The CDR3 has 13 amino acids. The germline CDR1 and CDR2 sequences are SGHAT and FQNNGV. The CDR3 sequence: CASSHRDASEAFF. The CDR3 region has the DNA TGTGCCAGCAGCCACCGGGACGCCTCTGAAGCTTTCTTT.

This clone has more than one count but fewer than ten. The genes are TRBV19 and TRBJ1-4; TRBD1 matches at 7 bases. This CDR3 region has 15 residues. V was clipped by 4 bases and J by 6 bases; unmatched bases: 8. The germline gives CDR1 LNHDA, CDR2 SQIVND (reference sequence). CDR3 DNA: TGTGCCAGTAGTAAGAGGGGGCATTGGGATGAAAAACTGTTTTTT. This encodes CASSKRGHWDEKLFF.

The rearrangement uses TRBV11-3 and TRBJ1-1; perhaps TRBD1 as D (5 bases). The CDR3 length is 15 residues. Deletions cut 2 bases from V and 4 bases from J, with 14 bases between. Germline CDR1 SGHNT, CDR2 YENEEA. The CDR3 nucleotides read TGTGCCAGCAGCTTACTCTCAGGGAAGGCCACTGAAGCTTTCTTT. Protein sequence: CASSLLSGKATEAFF.

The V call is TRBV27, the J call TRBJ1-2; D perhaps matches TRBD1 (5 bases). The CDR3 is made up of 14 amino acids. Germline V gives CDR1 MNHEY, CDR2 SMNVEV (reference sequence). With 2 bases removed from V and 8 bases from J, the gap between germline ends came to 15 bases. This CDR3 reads CASSLKGDRGGYTF. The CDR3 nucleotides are TGTGCCAGCAGTTTAAAAGGGGATAGAGGGGGCTACACCTTC.

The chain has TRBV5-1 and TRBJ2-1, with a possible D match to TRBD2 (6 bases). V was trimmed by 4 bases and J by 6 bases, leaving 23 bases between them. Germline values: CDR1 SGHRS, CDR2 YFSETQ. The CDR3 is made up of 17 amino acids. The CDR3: CASSPGGSGLGFNEQFF. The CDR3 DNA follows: TGCGCCAGCAGCCCCGGAGGGAGCGGCTTGGGGTTCAATGAGCAGTTCTTC.

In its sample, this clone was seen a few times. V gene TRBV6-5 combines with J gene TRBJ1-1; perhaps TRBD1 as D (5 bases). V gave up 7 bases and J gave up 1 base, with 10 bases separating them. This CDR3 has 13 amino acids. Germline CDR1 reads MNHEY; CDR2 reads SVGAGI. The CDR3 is CASTNTGNTEAFF. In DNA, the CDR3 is TGTGCCAGCACTAATACAGGGAACACTGAAGCTTTCTTT.

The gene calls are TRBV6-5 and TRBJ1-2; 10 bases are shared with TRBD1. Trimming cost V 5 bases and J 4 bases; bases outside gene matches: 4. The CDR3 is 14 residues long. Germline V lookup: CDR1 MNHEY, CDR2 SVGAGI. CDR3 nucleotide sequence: TGTGCCAGCAGTAGGACAGGGGGAGGCTATGGCTACACCTTC. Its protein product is CASSRTGGGYGYTF.

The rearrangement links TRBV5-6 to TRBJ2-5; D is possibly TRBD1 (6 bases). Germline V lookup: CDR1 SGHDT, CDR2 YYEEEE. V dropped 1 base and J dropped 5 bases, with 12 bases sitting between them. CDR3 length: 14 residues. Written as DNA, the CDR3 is TGTGCCAGCAGCTTGCGGTCAGGGGCCGAGACCCAGTACTTC. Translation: CASSLRSGAETQYF.